The 24 T cell receptor beta chains given below trace back to one sample, sequenced in a study of blood T cell repertoires in COVID-19. The repertoire was sequenced with immunoSEQ multiplex PCR; TCRdb's copy has only in-frame clones and lacks some. The data contain more than 70,000 clones, 86% of them singletons. Material: peripheral blood. Every receptor here comes from a man aged 45-65 years with active or convalescent COVID-19.

This chain links TRBV11-2 with TRBJ2-5; 7 nucleotides line up with TRBD2. From germline, CDR1 is SGHAT and CDR2 FQNNGV. With 4 bases clipped from V and 5 bases from J, the junction kept 4 bases outside the gene matches. The CDR3 covers 13 residues. CDR3 nucleotide sequence: TGTGCCAGCAGCTGGGGGGAGGGGGAGACCCAGTACTTC. Translated, it gives CASSWGEGETQYF. The full variable domain, with the rest looked up from reference TRBV11-2 and TRBJ2-5, is EAGVAQSPRYKIIEKRQSVAFWCNPISGHATLYWYQQILGQGPKLLIQFQNNGVVDDSQLPKDRFSAERLKGVDSTLKIQPAKLEDSAVYLCASSWGEGETQYFGPGTRLLVL.

The chain combines TRBV2 with TRBJ1-5, with a possible D match to TRBD1 (5 bases). The CDR3 runs to 15 residues. Germline V gene lookup returns CDR1 SNHLY and CDR2 FYNNEI. Trimming removed 4 bases from V and 4 bases from J, with 14 bases in between. The CDR3 spells CASSVATGPNQPQHF. The CDR3 DNA follows: TGTGCCAGCAGTGTAGCAACAGGCCCTAATCAGCCCCAGCATTTT.

V usage is TRBV9 and J usage is TRBJ2-2; possible D gene TRBD2, 5 bases. CDR1 and CDR2 (germline): SGDLS, YYNGEE. The CDR3 is 15 residues long. Trimming shortened V by 4 bases and J by 6 bases, and 16 bases separated the two germline ends. Here the CDR3 DNA reads TGTGCCAGCAGCCCGAGAGCCGGGGTGGCCGGGGAGCTGTTTTTT. It encodes CASSPRAGVAGELFF.

J is TRBJ1-5 and V is TRBV27; 10 bases map to TRBD1. CDR1 MNHEY and CDR2 SMNVEV come from the germline V gene (reference sequence). V trimming: 3 bases; J trimming: 7 bases; junction bases outside the gene matches: 3. This CDR3 contains 14 residues. The CDR3 DNA sequence: TGTGCCAGCAGTTTCGGGACAGGGGACCAGCCCCAGCATTTT. Protein product: CASSFGTGDQPQHF.

The CDR3 DNA follows: TGTGCCAGCAGCCACGGGAGCTCTGGAAACACCATATATTTT. Protein: CASSHGSSGNTIYF. V is TRBV3-1 (or the pseudogene TRBV3-2) and J is TRBJ1-3, with D unresolved. Germline CDR1 reads LGHDT; CDR2 reads YNNKEL (reference sequence). V lost 3 bases, J lost 0 bases, and 6 bases lay in between. The CDR3 is 14 amino acids.

The chain couples TRBV7-2 to TRBJ2-3; a possible D gene is TRBD2 (5 bases). CDR3 length: 15 residues. Deletions cut 1 base from V and 2 bases from J, with 10 bases between. The germline V gene has CDR1 SGHTA and CDR2 FQGNSA. The CDR3 here is CASSLGQADTDTQYF. CDR3 coding DNA: TGTGCCAGCAGCTTAGGGCAAGCGGACACAGATACGCAGTATTTT.

V gene TRBV12-1 combines with J gene TRBJ2-2; the table assigns TRBD1, which was not confirmed against the DNA. TRBV12-1 is a known pseudogene. The CDR3 is 13 residues long. The CDR3: CASRDRNTGELFF. The CDR3 DNA reads TGTGCCAGCAGAGACAGGAACACCGGGGAGCTGTTTTTT.

This chain links TRBV6-1 with TRBJ1-4, with D unclear. Germline V lookup: CDR1 MNHNS, CDR2 SASEGT. The CDR3 spans 13 residues. Trimming left V 3 bases short and J 12 bases short, with 14 bases between. Here the CDR3 DNA reads TGTGCCAGCAGTGAGAAGGGAGGGCTCCAACTGTTTTTT. Protein: CASSEKGGLQLFF.

The chain recombines TRBV3-1 (or the pseudogene TRBV3-2) with TRBJ1-4; D remains ambiguous. The germline gives CDR1 LGHDT, CDR2 YNNKEL (reference sequence). V lost 4 bases, J lost 3 bases, and 9 bases lay in between. There are 14 residues in the CDR3. CDR3 bases: TGTGCCAGCAGCCCTCAGGTGGCTAATGAAAAACTGTTTTTT. Protein: CASSPQVANEKLFF.

This clone was observed a single time. This chain links TRBV5-4 with TRBJ2-7; possible D gene TRBD2, 5 bases. The germline V gene encodes CDR1 SGHNT and CDR2 YYREEE (reference sequence). This CDR3 region has 13 residues. Trimming stripped 2 bases from V and 5 bases from J, with 11 bases between. As DNA, the CDR3 is TGTGCCAGCAGCTTTGAGGGAACCCACGAGCAGTACTTC. Its translation: CASSFEGTHEQYF. Full variable domain (remainder filled in from reference TRBV5-4 and TRBJ2-7): ETGVTQSPTHLIKTRGQQVTLRCSSQSGHNTVSWYQQALGQGPQFIFQYYREEENGRGNFPPRFSGLQFPNYSSELNVNALELDDSALYLCASSFEGTHEQYFGPGTRLTVT.

The V call is TRBV5-4, the J call TRBJ2-5; 9 nucleotides line up with TRBD2. V lost 0 bases and J lost 0; bases outside the gene matches: 3. CDR3 length equals 16 residues. Germline CDR1 reads SGHNT; CDR2 reads YYREEE (reference sequence). The DNA of the CDR3 is TGTGCCAGCAGCTTGGGGGTAGCGGGGGACCAAGAGACCCAGTACTTC. Translated: CASSLGVAGDQETQYF.

The J gene is TRBJ1-3, the V gene TRBV27, with TRBD1 as a possible D gene (6 bases). The CDR3 covers 18 residues. Germline assignment: CDR1 MNHEY and CDR2 SMNVEV (reference sequence). V was shortened by 10 bases and J by 4 bases, with 29 bases between the two germline ends. CDR3 coding DNA: TGTGCCACCAGCAAAGTAAAGGACGCAGGGGCGCCCGGAAACACCATATATTTT. This encodes CATSKVKDAGAPGNTIYF.

The CDR3 coding sequence is TGTGCCAGCAGAACGACAGGGTATAATTCACCCCTCCACTTT. Amino acids: CASRTTGYNSPLHF. The V call is TRBV25-1, the J call TRBJ1-6; 7 positions agree with TRBD1. The CDR3 has 14 residues. Per the germline V gene, CDR1 is MGHDK and CDR2 is SYGVNS. The J segment lost 4 bases and the V segment lost 6 bases, leaving 3 bases of the junction unmatched.

The CDR3 region has the DNA TGTGCCAGCAGCGTAGGAGACAGGGGACCTGGAAACACCATATATTTT. This encodes CASSVGDRGPGNTIYF. J is TRBJ1-3 and V is TRBV9; 8 positions match TRBD1. V lost 0 bases and J lost 2; bases outside the gene matches: 4. Germline V gives CDR1 SGDLS, CDR2 YYNGEE. The CDR3 is 16 residues long. Filled out from reference TRBV9 and TRBJ1-3, the complete variable domain reads DSGVTQTPKHLITATGQRVTLRCSPRSGDLSVYWYQQSLDQGLQFLIQYYNGEERAKGNILERFSAQQFPDLHSELNLSSLELGDSALYFCASSVGDRGPGNTIYFGEGSWLTVV.

The rearrangement links TRBV21-1 to TRBJ1-6; the table names TRBD1, a call not compared with the DNA. TRBV21-1 is a pseudogene. This CDR3 is 13 amino acids long. CDR3 sequence: CAGQAPYNSPLHF. DNA of the CDR3: TGTGCCGGGCAGGCGCCCTATAATTCACCCCTCCACTTT.

V and J are TRBV5-8 and TRBJ2-1; TRBD1 aligns across 9 bases. The CDR3 spans 13 residues. The germline V gene has CDR1 SGHTS and CDR2 YDEGEE. J lost 8 bases, V lost 4 bases, and 4 bases had no gene match. This CDR3 is CASSLTGGHEQFF. In DNA form, the CDR3 reads TGTGCCAGCAGCCTAACAGGGGGCCATGAGCAGTTCTTC.

The CDR3 region has the DNA TGTGCCAGCAGTGGGGGACTAGCGGGGGTCACAGATACGCAGTATTTT. Translated, it gives CASSGGLAGVTDTQYF. The chain has TRBV25-1 and TRBJ2-3, with 14 bases identical to TRBD2. Trimming removed 4 bases from V and 2 bases from J; junction bases left unmatched: 2. From germline, CDR1 is MGHDK and CDR2 SYGVNS. The CDR3 has 16 amino acids.

CDR3 bases: TGCGCCAGCAGCCCTGGGGAGGGCACAGATACGCAGTATTTT. Its translation: CASSPGEGTDTQYF. The J gene is TRBJ2-3, the V gene TRBV5-1, with D possibly being TRBD2 (6 bases). Deletions cut 4 bases from V and 1 base from J, with 10 bases between. The CDR3 has 14 amino acids. The germline gives CDR1 SGHRS, CDR2 YFSETQ.

This clone was seen a few times. In DNA, the CDR3 is TGTGCCACCAGTGATTTGTCTTTCTATGGCTACACCTTC. This sequence encodes CATSDLSFYGYTF. This chain uses TRBV24-1 with TRBJ1-2, with unresolved D. Trimming left V 0 bases short and J 4 bases short, with 5 bases between. The V gene's germline CDR1 is KGHDR and CDR2 SFDVKD. The CDR3 runs 13 residues.

The chain carries TRBV7-2 and TRBJ2-5, with D maybe TRBD2 (6 bases). The germline gives CDR1 SGHTA, CDR2 FQGNSA. The CDR3 is made up of 14 amino acids. Trimming took 4 bases from V and 1 from J, leaving 10 bases between them. The CDR3 region is CASSSGTVQETQYF. The CDR3 DNA reads as TGTGCCAGCAGCTCCGGGACTGTCCAAGAGACCCAGTACTTC.

The gene calls are TRBV29-1 and TRBJ2-3; D possibly corresponds to TRBD1 (6 bases). The V gene's germline CDR1 is SQVTM and CDR2 ANQGSEA. This CDR3 has 14 amino acids. V was pared by 7 bases and J by 0 bases, with 14 bases between. CDR3 bases: TGCAGCGCCGCTGGACAGCTTAGCACAGATACGCAGTATTTT. Its protein is CSAAGQLSTDTQYF.

The rearrangement uses TRBV6-1 and TRBJ1-1; D unresolved. The V end lost 2 bases, the J end lost 0 bases, and 4 bases lay between the germline ends. CDR1 and CDR2 (germline): MNHNS, SASEGT. The length of the CDR3 is 13 residues. The CDR3: CASSEQVNTEAFF. For the CDR3, the DNA is TGTGCCAGCAGTGAACAGGTGAACACTGAAGCTTTCTTT.

The V call is TRBV7-7, the J call TRBJ2-5; 7 positions agree with TRBD2. Losses at the gene ends were 2 bases for V and 4 bases for J; bases not matched to a gene: 1. Germline V gene sequence: CDR1 SSHAT, CDR2 FNYEAQ (reference sequence). The CDR3 loop spans 13 amino acids. The chain's CDR3 is CASSLSSGETQYF. The CDR3 nucleotides read TGTGCCAGCAGCTTATCTAGCGGAGAGACCCAGTACTTC.

This clone was observed a handful of times. The V call is TRBV11-2, the J call TRBJ2-1, with TRBD1 matching over 7 bases. V dropped 1 base and J dropped 6; count of bases not matched to a gene: 6. Per germline, CDR1 SGHAT and CDR2 FQNNGV. The CDR3 sequence is 15 residues long. This CDR3 reads CASSLGMGQFNEQFF. CDR3 sequence (DNA): TGTGCCAGCAGCTTAGGGATGGGACAGTTCAATGAGCAGTTCTTC.